The sequence of this T cell receptor gamma chain was determined in a study of Vδ1+ human thymocytes. The ends lost 0 bases at V and 4 bases at J; junction bases unmatched: 9. Germline V gene data show CDR1 as GITISATS and CDR2 as ISYDGTV (reference sequence). This CDR3 has 15 amino acids. RNA was extracted from the cells and then reverse transcribed. CDR3 amplicons came from multiplex PCR with pooled V-gene forward and constant-region reverse primers. TCRdb re-analyzed the multiplex PCR reads via CATT. The data show more than 8,000 gamma-chain clones, roughly 56% seen once. Note on this clone: The antigen is unknown.

Study-level results: In the thymus, TRG and TRD repertoires looked highly polyclonal with Gaussian CDR3 lengths. TRD repertoires were essentially private, unlike widely shared TRG clonotypes. Thymic delta-chain repertoires held 15% to 20% Vdelta2 sequences and few Vdelta3, despite high sort purity.

Thymocytes were sorted as CD3+ TCRVdelta1+ TCRVdelta2- after alphabeta T cell depletion. Vdelta1+ thymocyte sorts reached between about 98% and 99.6% purity. The V and J genes are TRGV9 and TRGJ1 or TRGJ2. Assignment of the J gene here rests on matching the DNA to germline, because TCRdb gives none. The receptor comes from a girl under three years old who had congenital heart surgery. Material for sequencing was Vdelta1+ gamma-delta thymocytes from the thymus. The subset is: FACS-sorted CD3+ TCRalphabeta- TCRVdelta1+ TCRVdelta2- thymocytes. CDR3 in DNA: TGTGCCTTGTGGGAGGTGGTCCATCGGTATTATAAGAAACTCTTT. The encoded protein is CALWEVVHRYYKKLF.